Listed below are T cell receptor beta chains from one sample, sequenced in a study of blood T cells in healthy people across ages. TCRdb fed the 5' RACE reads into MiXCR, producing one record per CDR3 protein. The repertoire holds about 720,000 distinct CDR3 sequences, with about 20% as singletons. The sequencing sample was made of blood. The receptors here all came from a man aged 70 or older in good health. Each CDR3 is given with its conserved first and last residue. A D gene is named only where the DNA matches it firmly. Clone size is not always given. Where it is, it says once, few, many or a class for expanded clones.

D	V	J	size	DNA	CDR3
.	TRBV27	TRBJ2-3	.	TGTGCCAGCAGCCGACCTTTCGGGGGATCTAGCACAGATACGCAGTATTTT	CASSRPFGGSSTDTQYF
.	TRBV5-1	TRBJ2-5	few	TGCGCCAGCAGCTTGGCCGAGGGGCCACAAGAGACCCAGTACTTC	CASSLAEGPQETQYF
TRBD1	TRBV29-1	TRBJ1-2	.	TGCAGCGTTGAAAGTACGACAGGGGGGTACCCTATCGGCTACACCTTC	CSVESTTGGYPIGYTF
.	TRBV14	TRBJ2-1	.	TGTGCCAGCAGCCACCGTAATGAGCAGTTCTTC	CASSHRNEQFF
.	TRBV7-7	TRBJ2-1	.	TGTGCCAGCAGCTCAGAGGGTTTCTACAATGAGCAGTTCTTC	CASSSEGFYNEQFF
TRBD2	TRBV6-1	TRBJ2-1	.	TGTGCCAGCAGGAGACTAGCGGGAGTGGTCTACAATGAGCAGTTCTTC	CASRRLAGVVYNEQFF
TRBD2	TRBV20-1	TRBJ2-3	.	TGCAGTGCTAGTAGTCTAGCGGGGGGGCAATATCCAGATACGCAGTATTTT	CSASSLAGGQYPDTQYF
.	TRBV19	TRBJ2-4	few	TGTGCCAGTAGTATAGGGGCCAATCTAGCCAAAAACATTCAGTACTTC	CASSIGANLAKNIQYF
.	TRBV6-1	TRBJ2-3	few	TGTGCCAGCAGCCGCCGAGGGCGGACTAGCACAGATACGCAGTATTTT	CASSRRGRTSTDTQYF
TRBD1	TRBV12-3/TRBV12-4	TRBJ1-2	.	TGTACCAGCAGCTCCACGCTTCCGGGACAGTTGTATGGCTACACCTTC	CTSSSTLPGQLYGYTF